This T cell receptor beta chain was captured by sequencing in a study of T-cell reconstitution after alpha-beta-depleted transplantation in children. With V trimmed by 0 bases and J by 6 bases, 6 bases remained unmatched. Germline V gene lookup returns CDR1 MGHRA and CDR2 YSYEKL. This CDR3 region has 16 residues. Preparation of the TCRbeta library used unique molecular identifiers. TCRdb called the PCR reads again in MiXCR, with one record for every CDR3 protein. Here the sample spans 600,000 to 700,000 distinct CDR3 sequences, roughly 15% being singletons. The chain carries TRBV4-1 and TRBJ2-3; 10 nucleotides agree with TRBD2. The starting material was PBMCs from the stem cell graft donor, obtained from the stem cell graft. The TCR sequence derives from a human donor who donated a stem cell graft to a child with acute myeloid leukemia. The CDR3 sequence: CASSQDYLAGADTQYF. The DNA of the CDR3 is TGCGCCAGCAGCCAAGATTATCTAGCGGGGGCCGATACGCAGTATTTT.